The text below deals with one TCR beta chain. With V trimmed by 4 bases and J by 2 bases, 5 bases remained unmatched. The length of the CDR3 is 14 residues. Looked up from germline, CDR1 is SGHDT and CDR2 is YYEEEE. This sample stems from a study of blood T cell repertoires in COVID-19. Across the study: Material from acute and convalescent COVID-19 was sourced from the United States, Italy and Spain. T cells, B-cell-depleted T cells, or PBMCs provided the cDNA or gDNA that served as material.

Per the original methods: Counts of nucleated cells, estimated from reference gene primer amplification, were obtained. Clones were sequenced by immunoSEQ multiplex PCR, and TCRdb holds only the in-frame ones, with some missing. V, J and clone size are taken as reported in that table, and D and trimming were inferred from the DNA itself. The repertoire includes 200,000 or so clones, 65% to 90% of them detected once, and roughly 5% sits in the top ten. The receptor was derived from a human donor in a cohort sampled during active COVID-19. The material sequenced was peripheral blood. The chain links TRBV5-6 to TRBJ1-1; TRBD1 matches 7 bases. The CDR3 region is CASSTDRVNTEAFF. The CDR3 nucleotides read TGTGCCAGCAGCACCGACAGGGTTAACACTGAAGCTTTCTTT.